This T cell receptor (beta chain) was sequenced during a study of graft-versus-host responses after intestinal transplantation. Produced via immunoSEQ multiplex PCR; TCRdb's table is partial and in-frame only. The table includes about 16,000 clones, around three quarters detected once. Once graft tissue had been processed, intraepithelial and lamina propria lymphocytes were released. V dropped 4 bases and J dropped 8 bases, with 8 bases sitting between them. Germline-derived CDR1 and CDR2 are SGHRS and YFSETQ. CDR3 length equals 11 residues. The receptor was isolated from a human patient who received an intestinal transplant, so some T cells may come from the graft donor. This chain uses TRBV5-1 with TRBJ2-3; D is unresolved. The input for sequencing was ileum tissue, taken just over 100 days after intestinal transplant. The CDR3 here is CASSPWFTQYF. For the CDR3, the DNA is TGCGCCAGCAGCCCCTGGTTTACGCAGTATTTT.